The 24 T cell receptor beta chains given below trace back to one sample, sequenced in a study of CXCR3-negative and CXCR3-positive naive CD8 T cells. Researchers prepared the TRB cDNA libraries using 5' RACE with UMI labels. Following a re-call of the 5' RACE reads, TCRdb has one entry per CDR3 protein and lacks DNA. Across roughly 50,000 distinct CDR3 sequences, the top ten clones capture 20% of the sample. Sequencing used memory CD8+ T cells from blood. The receptors were sampled from a human donor in good health. Some clones in this sample may be carry-over from other donors' samples.

The chain has TRBV28 and TRBJ2-4; TCRdb picks TRBD1, but there is no DNA to check that call. Germline-derived CDR1 and CDR2 are MDHEN and SYDVKM. CDR3 size: 16 residues. This chain's CDR3 is CASSNRNQGNKNIQYF. Filled out from reference TRBV28 and TRBJ2-4, the complete variable domain reads DVKVTQSSRYLVKRTGEKVFLECVQDMDHENMFWYRQDPGLGLRLIYFSYDVKMKEKGDIPEGYSVSREKKERFSLILESASTNQTSMYLCASSNRNQGNKNIQYFGAGTRLSVL.

This CDR3 reads CASSQEQGRSYEQYF. The rearrangement joins TRBV14 to TRBJ2-7. This CDR3 has 15 residues. Germline V gives CDR1 SGHDN, CDR2 FVKESK.

The rearrangement joins TRBV9 to TRBJ1-3. The CDR3 is 16 amino acids. Germline assignment: CDR1 SGDLS and CDR2 YYNGEE. The CDR3 here is CASSSQMEVPGNTIYF.

The V call is TRBV20-1, the J call TRBJ2-7; checking the TCRdb D call of TRBD2 is not possible without DNA. CDR1 is DFQATT, CDR2 SNEGSKA, per germline (reference sequence). The CDR3 sequence is 13 residues long. This chain's CDR3 is CSARGAGGGEQYF.

This chain joins TRBV12-3 or TRBV12-4 and TRBJ2-7; there is no DNA to check the TCRdb D call of TRBD1. The CDR3 is 12 amino acids. CDR3 region: CASSPGQQEQYF.

The rearrangement uses TRBV19 and TRBJ2-7; TCRdb picks TRBD2, but there is no DNA to check that call. The CDR3 loop spans 17 amino acids. Germline CDR1 LNHDA, CDR2 SQIVND (reference sequence). CDR3 protein: CASSAGASGGGFYEQYF.

The rearrangement joins TRBV13 to TRBJ2-1; TCRdb's assignment of TRBD2 cannot be checked, as there is no DNA. In germline, CDR1 is PRHDT, CDR2 FYEKMQ (reference sequence). The CDR3 sequence is 15 residues long. The chain's CDR3 is CASSRRSGSKNEQFF. Full variable domain (outside the CDR3, taken from reference TRBV13 and TRBJ2-1): AAGVIQSPRHLIKEKRETATLKCYPIPRHDTVYWYQQGPGQDPQFLISFYEKMQSDKGSIPDRFSAQQFSDYHSELNMSSLELGDSALYFCASSRRSGSKNEQFFGPGTRLTVL.

V is TRBV7-6 and J is TRBJ1-1; the D call of TRBD1 rests on TCRdb alone, since no DNA is present to check it. Looked up from germline, CDR1 is SGHVS and CDR2 is FNYEAQ. CDR3 length: 15 amino acids. CDR3: CASSPGQNMNTEAFF.

This clonotype is deemed large by its frequency. The V gene is TRBV4-3, the J gene TRBJ2-1; TCRdb designates TRBD1, a call that cannot be tested without DNA. The CDR3 covers 15 residues. Germline-derived CDR1 and CDR2 are LGHNA and YSLEER. CDR3: CASSPGESSYNEQFF.

The J gene is TRBJ2-7, the V gene TRBV29-1. Germline lookup yields CDR1 SQVTM and CDR2 ANQGSEA. This CDR3 is 12 amino acids long. This CDR3 reads CSVEQDTYEQYF.

The rearrangement joins TRBV6-2 or TRBV6-3 to TRBJ1-1. The CDR3 loop spans 11 amino acids. CDR1 and CDR2 from the germline V gene are MNHEY and SVGEGT. The CDR3 is CASSRTTEAFF.

CDR3 protein: CASSSFDRSGYEQYF. V is TRBV5-1 and J is TRBJ2-7; TCRdb proposes TRBD1, but this gene call is untestable without DNA. The CDR3 spans 15 residues. CDR1 and CDR2 from the germline V gene are SGHRS and YFSETQ.

The chain couples TRBV5-5 to TRBJ1-5. The CDR3 totals 15 residues. Germline CDR1 SGHKS, CDR2 YYEKEE (reference sequence). CDR3: CASSLSGISNQPQHF.

The genes are TRBV29-1 and TRBJ1-2; TCRdb indicates TRBD1, and absent DNA this call remains unverified. Germline loops: CDR1 SQVTM, CDR2 ANQGSEA. The CDR3 has 15 amino acids. This CDR3 is CSVDSPLRGSWGYTF.

The chain has TRBV7-9 and TRBJ1-1; without DNA, the TCRdb call of TRBD1 cannot be checked. There are 14 residues in the CDR3. The germline V gene has CDR1 SEHNR and CDR2 FQNEAQ (reference sequence). The CDR3 loop is CASSPRQVNTEAFF. Full variable domain (remainder filled in from reference TRBV7-9 and TRBJ1-1): DTGVSQNPRHKITKRGQNVTFRCDPISEHNRLYWYRQTLGQGPEFLTYFQNEAQLEKSRLLSDRFSAERPKGSFSTLEIQRTEQGDSAMYLCASSPRQVNTEAFFGQGTRLTVV.

This chain uses TRBV11-1 with TRBJ1-2; TCRdb picks TRBD1, but there is no DNA to check that call. The germline CDR1 and CDR2 sequences are SGHAT and FQDESV (reference sequence). The CDR3 length is 13 residues. This CDR3 reads CASSFRNSYGYTF. Using reference TRBV11-1 and TRBJ1-2 for the parts outside the CDR3, the full variable domain is EAEVAQSPRYKITEKSQAVAFWCDPISGHATLYWYRQILGQGPELLVQFQDESVVDDSQLPKDRFSAERLKGVDSTLKIQPAELGDSAMYLCASSFRNSYGYTFGSGTRLTVV.

The gene calls are TRBV7-9 and TRBJ2-7. This CDR3 is 13 amino acids long. Germline CDR1 SEHNR, CDR2 FQNEAQ (reference sequence). The chain's CDR3 is CASRETSNYEQYF.

This chain links TRBV7-7 with TRBJ2-7; no DNA is available, so the TRBD1 call from TCRdb remains unchecked. CDR3 length: 15 amino acids. CDR1 is SSHAT, CDR2 FNYEAQ, per germline (reference sequence). The CDR3 region is CASSSPRGSVYEQYF.

This chain links TRBV6-5 with TRBJ2-7; TCRdb designates TRBD2, a call that cannot be tested without DNA. CDR3 size: 15 residues. Per germline, CDR1 MNHEY and CDR2 SVGAGI. The CDR3 here is CASSYEAGGGYEQYF.

V is TRBV7-9 and J is TRBJ2-3; the TCRdb call, TRBD2, lacks DNA for checking. Germline-derived CDR1 and CDR2 are SEHNR and FQNEAQ (reference sequence). The CDR3 extends over 15 amino acids. The CDR3 spells CASSWTREGTDTQYF.

The chain joins TRBV20-1 to TRBJ2-1; absent DNA, TCRdb's TRBD2 call cannot be checked. Germline CDR1 is DFQATT and CDR2 is SNEGSKA (reference sequence). The CDR3 extends over 14 amino acids. The CDR3: CSAILAGLGNEQFF.

The chain recombines TRBV7-9 with TRBJ2-1. Germline CDR1 SEHNR, CDR2 FQNEAQ (reference sequence). The CDR3 runs to 11 residues. The CDR3 loop reads CASDWHNEQFF.

The chain recombines TRBV28 with TRBJ2-3; the TCRdb D gene call, TRBD2, has no DNA to confirm it. This CDR3 comprises 19 residues. Germline V gene data show CDR1 as MDHEN and CDR2 as SYDVKM. CDR3 sequence: CASSLARRLAGAFHDTQYF.

The chain carries TRBV18 and TRBJ2-7; the TCRdb D gene call, TRBD2, has no DNA to confirm it. Germline assignment: CDR1 KGHSH and CDR2 LQKENI. The CDR3 length is 15 residues. This chain's CDR3 is CASSPLAGEADEQYF.